Ten or more counts support the clone carrying this TCR beta chain. This sample is part of a study of neurological immune-mediated disorders. This CDR3 spans 12 amino acids. V was pared by 4 bases and J by 5 bases, with 11 bases between. Germline V gives CDR1 SQVTM, CDR2 ANQGSEA. The time point was: longitudinal time-point 1 (baseline). Unsorted libraries came from 2 million PBMCs stored at -80 °C. The output of every sequencing run, over 180 million TCR-beta sequences, came from 15-18 subjects. TCRdb reanalysed the 5' RACE reads using MiXCR and keeps one entry per CDR3 protein. This table holds about 49,000 distinct CDR3 sequences, approximately 11% found once.

This clonotype originated in a woman aged 35 to 49 in good health. The V gene is TRBV29-1, the J gene TRBJ2-5, with D tentatively TRBD1 or TRBD2 (5 bases each). Sequencing input: PBMCs. Here the CDR3 DNA reads TGCAGCGTTGTTGAGGGGCTGGAGACCCAGTACTTC. Amino acid sequence: CSVVEGLETQYF.